This T cell receptor (beta chain) is from a study of T-cell reconstitution after alpha-beta-depleted transplantation in children. There are a few counts of this clonotype. The library targeted TCRbeta and was prepared with unique molecular identifiers. TCRdb used MiXCR to reprocess the PCR reads, holding one entry per CDR3 protein. Of under 450,000 distinct CDR3 sequences listed, 15% to 20% are singletons. The receptor was derived from a boy younger than two who had a stem cell transplant for Wiskott-Aldrich syndrome, so the T cells may come from the graft donor. Here the sequenced sample was PBMCs, mostly from graft donor cells, taken 360 days after TCRalphabeta/CD19-depleted stem cell transplant.

CDR3 DNA: TGTGCCACCCGAAGGGGCAACTATGGCTACACCTTC. Residues: CATRRGNYGYTF. The chain employs TRBV6-5 and TRBJ1-2; D might be TRBD1 (5 bases). V was cut by 10 bases and J by 2 bases, with 11 bases left in between. The CDR3 runs to 12 residues. CDR1 and CDR2 (germline): MNHEY, SVGAGI.